This T cell receptor (beta chain) was captured by sequencing in a study of PD-1 blockade in classical Hodgkin lymphoma. Study conclusions and caveats: Newly diagnosed patients had baseline TCR diversity that was reportedly lower than that of healthy donors.

This table comes from immunoSEQ multiplex PCR, and its TCRdb copy is limited to in-frame clones, with some not included. The sample yields approximately 18,000 clones, 60% to 85% seen once. The ends were cut back, 10 bases at V and 1 base at J, with 19 bases in the middle. The CDR3 has 15 residues. The germline gives CDR1 MNHNS, CDR2 SASEGT. Time point denoted: cycle 4 day 1 (C4D1), after six to seven weeks of nivolumab. Following autologous stem cell transplantation, relapse occurred in every patient, and exposure to brentuximab vedotin varied. Comment on this clone: As yet, its antigen is unknown.

Sequenced here: peripheral blood mononuclear cells (PBMCs), sampled before the fourth cycle of nivolumab. The chain employs TRBV6-1 and TRBJ1-2; D call uncertain. The source of this sequence is a human donor with classical Hodgkin lymphoma. This chain's CDR3 is CATRLSLGFNYGYTF. The CDR3, as DNA: TGTGCCACCCGACTTTCTTTGGGATTTAACTATGGCTACACCTTC.